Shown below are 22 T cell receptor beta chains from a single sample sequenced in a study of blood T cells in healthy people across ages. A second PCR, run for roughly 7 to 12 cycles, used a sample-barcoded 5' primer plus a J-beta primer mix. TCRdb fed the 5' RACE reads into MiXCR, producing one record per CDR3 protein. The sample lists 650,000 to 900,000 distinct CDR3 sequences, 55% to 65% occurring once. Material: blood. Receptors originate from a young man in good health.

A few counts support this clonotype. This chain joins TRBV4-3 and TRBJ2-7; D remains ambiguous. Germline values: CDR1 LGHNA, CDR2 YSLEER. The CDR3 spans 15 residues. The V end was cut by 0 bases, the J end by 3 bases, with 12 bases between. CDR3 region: CASSQDSRPGYEQYF. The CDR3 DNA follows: TGCGCCAGCAGCCAAGATTCCCGCCCCGGCTACGAGCAGTACTTC.

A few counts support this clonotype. The chain's CDR3 is CASSTWTGGALVDTQYF. CDR3 in DNA: TGTGCCAGCAGCACCTGGACAGGGGGCGCATTGGTGGATACGCAGTATTTT. The rearrangement joins TRBV7-2 to TRBJ2-3, with TRBD1 identical over 11 bases. The V gene end was trimmed by 5 bases and the J gene end by 6 bases; junction bases not matched to a gene: 13. From germline, CDR1 is SGHTA and CDR2 FQGNSA. The length of the CDR3 is 17 residues.

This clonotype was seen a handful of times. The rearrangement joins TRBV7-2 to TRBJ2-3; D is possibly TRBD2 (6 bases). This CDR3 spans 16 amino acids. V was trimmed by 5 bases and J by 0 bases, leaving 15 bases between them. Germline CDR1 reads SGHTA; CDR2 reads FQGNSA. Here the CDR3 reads CASSVLGGPSTDTQYF. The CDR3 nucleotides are TGTGCCAGCAGCGTGTTGGGGGGACCTAGCACAGATACGCAGTATTTT.

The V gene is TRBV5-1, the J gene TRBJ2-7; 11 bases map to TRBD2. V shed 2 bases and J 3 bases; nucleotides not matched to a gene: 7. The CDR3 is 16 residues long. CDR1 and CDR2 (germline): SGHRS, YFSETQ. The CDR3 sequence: CASSLDIAGGNYEQYF. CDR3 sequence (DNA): TGCGCCAGCAGCTTAGATATAGCGGGGGGGAACTACGAGCAGTACTTC. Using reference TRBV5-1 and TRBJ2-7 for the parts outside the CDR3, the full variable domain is KAGVTQTPRYLIKTRGQQVTLSCSPISGHRSVSWYQQTPGQGLQFLFEYFSETQRNKGNFPGRFSGRQFSNSRSEMNVSTLELGDSALYLCASSLDIAGGNYEQYFGPGTRLTVT.

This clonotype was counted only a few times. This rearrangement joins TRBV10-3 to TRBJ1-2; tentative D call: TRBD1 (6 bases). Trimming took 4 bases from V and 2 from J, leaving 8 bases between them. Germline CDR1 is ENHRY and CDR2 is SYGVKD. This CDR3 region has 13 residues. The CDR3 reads CAISGTANYGYTF. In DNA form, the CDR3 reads TGTGCCATCAGTGGGACAGCGAACTATGGCTACACCTTC.

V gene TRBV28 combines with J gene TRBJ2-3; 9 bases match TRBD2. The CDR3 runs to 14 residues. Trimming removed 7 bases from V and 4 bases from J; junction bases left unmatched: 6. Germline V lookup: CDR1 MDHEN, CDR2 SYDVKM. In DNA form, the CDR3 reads TGTGCCAGCACGACTCCTAGCGGGGCAGATACGCAGTATTTT. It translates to CASTTPSGADTQYF.

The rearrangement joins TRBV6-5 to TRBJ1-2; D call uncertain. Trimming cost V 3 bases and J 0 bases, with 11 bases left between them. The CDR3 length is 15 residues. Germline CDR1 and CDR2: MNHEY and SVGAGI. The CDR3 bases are TGTGCCAGCAGTTATGGTGACGGGCCTAACTATGGCTACACCTTC. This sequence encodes CASSYGDGPNYGYTF.

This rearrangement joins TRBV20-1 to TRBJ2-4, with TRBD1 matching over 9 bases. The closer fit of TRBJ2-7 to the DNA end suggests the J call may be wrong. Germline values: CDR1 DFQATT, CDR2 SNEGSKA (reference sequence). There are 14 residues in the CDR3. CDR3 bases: TGCAGTGCGCAAACGGGACAGGGAAGAAGCGAGCAGTACTTC. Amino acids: CSAQTGQGRSEQYF.

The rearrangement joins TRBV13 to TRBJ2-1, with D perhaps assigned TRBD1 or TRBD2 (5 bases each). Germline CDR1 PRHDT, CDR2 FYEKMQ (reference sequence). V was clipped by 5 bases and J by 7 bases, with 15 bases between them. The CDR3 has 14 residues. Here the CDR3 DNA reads TGTGCCAGCAGCGCCCGTAGGGACCGTAATGAGCAGTTCTTC. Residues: CASSARRDRNEQFF.

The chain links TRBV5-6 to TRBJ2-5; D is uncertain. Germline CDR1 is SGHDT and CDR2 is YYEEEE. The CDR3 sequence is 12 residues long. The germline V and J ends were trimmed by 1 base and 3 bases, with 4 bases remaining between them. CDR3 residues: CASSLFEETQYF. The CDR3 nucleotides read TGTGCCAGCAGCTTGTTTGAAGAGACCCAGTACTTC. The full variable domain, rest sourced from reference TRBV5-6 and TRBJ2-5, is DAGVTQSPTHLIKTRGQQVTLRCSPKSGHDTVSWYQQALGQGPQFIFQYYEEEERQRGNFPDRFSGHQFPNYSSELNVNALLLGDSALYLCASSLFEETQYFGPGTRLLVL.

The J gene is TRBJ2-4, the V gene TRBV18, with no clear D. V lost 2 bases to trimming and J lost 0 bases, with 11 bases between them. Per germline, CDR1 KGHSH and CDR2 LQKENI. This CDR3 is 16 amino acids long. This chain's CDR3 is CASSPDLGLAKNIQYF. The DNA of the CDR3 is TGTGCCAGCTCACCAGATTTAGGGCTAGCCAAAAACATTCAGTACTTC.

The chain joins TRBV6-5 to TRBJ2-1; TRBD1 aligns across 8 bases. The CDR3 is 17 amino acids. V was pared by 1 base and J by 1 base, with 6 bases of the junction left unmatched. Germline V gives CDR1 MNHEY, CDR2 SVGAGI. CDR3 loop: CASSYFDRGPSYNEQFF. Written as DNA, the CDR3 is TGTGCCAGCAGTTACTTCGACAGGGGCCCATCCTACAATGAGCAGTTCTTC.

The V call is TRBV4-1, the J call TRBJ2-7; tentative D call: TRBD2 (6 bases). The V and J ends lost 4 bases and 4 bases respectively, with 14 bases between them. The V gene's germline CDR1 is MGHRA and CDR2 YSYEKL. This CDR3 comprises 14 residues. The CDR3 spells CASSPWQSGYEQYF. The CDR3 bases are TGCGCCAGCAGCCCTTGGCAGAGCGGGTACGAGCAGTACTTC.

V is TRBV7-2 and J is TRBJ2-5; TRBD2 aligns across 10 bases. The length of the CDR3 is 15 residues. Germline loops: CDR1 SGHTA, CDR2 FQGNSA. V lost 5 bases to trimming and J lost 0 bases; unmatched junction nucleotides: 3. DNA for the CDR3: TGTGCCAGCAGCCCTACTAGCGGGAACCAAGAGACCCAGTACTTC. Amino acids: CASSPTSGNQETQYF.

Written as DNA, the CDR3 is TGTGCCAGCAGCTCGAAGGCCGGGACACTCTCCTACAATGAGCAGTTCTTC. Translated: CASSSKAGTLSYNEQFF. J is TRBJ2-1 and V is TRBV9, with D perhaps matching TRBD1 (6 bases). V was trimmed by 4 bases and J by 0 bases, leaving 17 bases between them. Looked up from germline, CDR1 is SGDLS and CDR2 is YYNGEE. The CDR3 has 17 residues.

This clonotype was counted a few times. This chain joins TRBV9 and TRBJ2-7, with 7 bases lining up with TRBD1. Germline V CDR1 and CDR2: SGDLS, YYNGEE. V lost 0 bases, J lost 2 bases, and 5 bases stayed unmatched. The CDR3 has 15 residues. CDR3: CASSVETGLAYEQYF. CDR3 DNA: TGTGCCAGCAGCGTAGAGACAGGGTTGGCCTACGAGCAGTACTTC.

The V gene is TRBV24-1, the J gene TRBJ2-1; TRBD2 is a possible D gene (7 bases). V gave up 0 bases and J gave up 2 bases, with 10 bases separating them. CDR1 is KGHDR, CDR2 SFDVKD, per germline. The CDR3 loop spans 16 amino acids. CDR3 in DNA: TGTGCCACCAGTGATTTGAGGGGGGGGGCCTACAATGAGCAGTTCTTC. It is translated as CATSDLRGGAYNEQFF.

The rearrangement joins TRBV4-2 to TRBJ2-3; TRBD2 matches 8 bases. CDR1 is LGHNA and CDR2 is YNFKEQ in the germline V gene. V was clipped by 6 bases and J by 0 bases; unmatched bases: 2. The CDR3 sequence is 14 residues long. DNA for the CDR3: TGTGCCAGCAGAGCGGGAGTTAGCACAGATACGCAGTATTTT. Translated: CASRAGVSTDTQYF.

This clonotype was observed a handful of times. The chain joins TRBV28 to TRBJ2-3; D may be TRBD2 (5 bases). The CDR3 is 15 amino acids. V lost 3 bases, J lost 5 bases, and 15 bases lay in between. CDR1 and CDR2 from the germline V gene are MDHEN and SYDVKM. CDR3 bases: TGTGCCAGCAGTTTGTCGGGGTTTACGGAAGATACGCAGTATTTT. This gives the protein CASSLSGFTEDTQYF.

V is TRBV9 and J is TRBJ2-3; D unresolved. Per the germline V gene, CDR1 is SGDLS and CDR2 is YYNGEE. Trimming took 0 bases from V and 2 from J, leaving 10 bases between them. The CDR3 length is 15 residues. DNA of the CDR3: TGTGCCAGCAGCGTAGGTGGTGCGGACACAGATACGCAGTATTTT. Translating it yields CASSVGGADTDTQYF.

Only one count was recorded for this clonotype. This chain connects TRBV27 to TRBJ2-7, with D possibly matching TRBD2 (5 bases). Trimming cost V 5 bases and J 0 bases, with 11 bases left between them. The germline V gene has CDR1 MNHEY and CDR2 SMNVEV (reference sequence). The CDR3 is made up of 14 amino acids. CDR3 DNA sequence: TGTGCCAGCAGTCCGGACTGGGCCTCCTACGAGCAGTACTTC. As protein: CASSPDWASYEQYF.

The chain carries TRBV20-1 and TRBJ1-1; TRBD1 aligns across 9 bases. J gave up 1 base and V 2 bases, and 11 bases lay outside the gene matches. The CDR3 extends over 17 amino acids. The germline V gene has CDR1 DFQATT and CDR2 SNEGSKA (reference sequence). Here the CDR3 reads CSARSDRGRGTNTEAFF. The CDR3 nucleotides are TGCAGTGCTAGATCGGACAGGGGCCGAGGTACGAACACTGAAGCTTTCTTT.